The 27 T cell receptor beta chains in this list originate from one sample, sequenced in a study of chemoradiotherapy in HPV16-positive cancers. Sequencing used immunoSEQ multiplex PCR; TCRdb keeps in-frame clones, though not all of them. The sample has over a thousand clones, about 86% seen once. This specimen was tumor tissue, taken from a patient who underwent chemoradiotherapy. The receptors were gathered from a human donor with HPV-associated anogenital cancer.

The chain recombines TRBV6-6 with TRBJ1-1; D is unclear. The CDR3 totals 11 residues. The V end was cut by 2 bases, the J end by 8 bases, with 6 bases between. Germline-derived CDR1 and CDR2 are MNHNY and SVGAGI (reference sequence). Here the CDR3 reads CASSYLREAFF. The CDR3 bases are TGTGCCAGCAGTTACCTCAGGGAAGCTTTCTTT.

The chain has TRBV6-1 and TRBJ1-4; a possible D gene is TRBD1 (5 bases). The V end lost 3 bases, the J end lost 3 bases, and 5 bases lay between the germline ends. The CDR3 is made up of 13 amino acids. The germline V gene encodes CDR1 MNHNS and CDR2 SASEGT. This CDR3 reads CASSEGANEKLFF. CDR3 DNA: TGTGCCAGCAGTGAGGGGGCTAATGAAAAACTGTTTTTT.

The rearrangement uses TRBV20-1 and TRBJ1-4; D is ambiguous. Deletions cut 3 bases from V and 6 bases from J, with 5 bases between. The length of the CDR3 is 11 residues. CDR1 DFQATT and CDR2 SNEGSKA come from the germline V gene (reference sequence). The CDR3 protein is CSASVYEKLFF. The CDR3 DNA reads TGCAGTGCTAGTGTATATGAAAAACTGTTTTTT.

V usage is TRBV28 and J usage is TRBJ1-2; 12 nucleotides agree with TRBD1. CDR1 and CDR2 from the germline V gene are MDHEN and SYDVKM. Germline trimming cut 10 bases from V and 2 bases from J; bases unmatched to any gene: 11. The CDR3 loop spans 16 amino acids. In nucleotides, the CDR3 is TGTGCCATTCGGGGACAGGGGGCAGAAAGGAACTATGGCTACACCTTC. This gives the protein CAIRGQGAERNYGYTF.

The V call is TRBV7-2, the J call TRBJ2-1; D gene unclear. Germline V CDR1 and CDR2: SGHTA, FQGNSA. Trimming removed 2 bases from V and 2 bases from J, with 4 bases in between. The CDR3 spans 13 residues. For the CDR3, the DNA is TGTGCCAGCAGCTTACAGGCCTACAATGAGCAGTTCTTC. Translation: CASSLQAYNEQFF.

The CDR3 spells CASSEDTEAFF. The CDR3 nucleotides are TGTGCCAGCAGTGAAGACACTGAAGCTTTCTTT. This chain connects TRBV2 to TRBJ1-1; D gene uncertain. Between the trimmed V and J ends, which lost 1 base and 3 bases, there was a span of 0 bases. CDR1 is SNHLY, CDR2 FYNNEI, per germline. The CDR3 is made up of 11 amino acids.

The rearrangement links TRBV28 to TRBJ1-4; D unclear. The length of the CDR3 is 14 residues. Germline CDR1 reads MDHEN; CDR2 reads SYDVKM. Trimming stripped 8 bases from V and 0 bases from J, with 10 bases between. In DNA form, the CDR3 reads TGTGCCAGCTACCCAAGGGCAACTAATGAAAAACTGTTTTTT. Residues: CASYPRATNEKLFF.

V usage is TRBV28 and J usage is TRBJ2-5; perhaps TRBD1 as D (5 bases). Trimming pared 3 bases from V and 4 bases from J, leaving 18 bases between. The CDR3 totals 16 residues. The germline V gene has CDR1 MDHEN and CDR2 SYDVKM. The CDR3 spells CASSFVGQRLSETQYF. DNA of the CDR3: TGTGCCAGCAGTTTTGTAGGACAAAGGTTATCAGAGACCCAGTACTTC.

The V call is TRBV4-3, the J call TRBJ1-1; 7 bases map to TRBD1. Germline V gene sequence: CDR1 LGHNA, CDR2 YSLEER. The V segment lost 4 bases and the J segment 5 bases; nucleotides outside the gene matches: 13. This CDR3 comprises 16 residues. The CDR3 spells CASSPDYRGPGTEAFF. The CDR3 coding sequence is TGCGCCAGCAGCCCCGACTATAGGGGGCCGGGAACTGAAGCTTTCTTT.

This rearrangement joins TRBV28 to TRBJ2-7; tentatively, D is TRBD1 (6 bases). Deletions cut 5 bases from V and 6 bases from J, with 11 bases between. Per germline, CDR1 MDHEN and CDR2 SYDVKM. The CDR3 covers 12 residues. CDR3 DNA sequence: TGTGCCAGCAGTGCACAGGGTCTCGAGCAGTACTTC. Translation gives CASSAQGLEQYF.

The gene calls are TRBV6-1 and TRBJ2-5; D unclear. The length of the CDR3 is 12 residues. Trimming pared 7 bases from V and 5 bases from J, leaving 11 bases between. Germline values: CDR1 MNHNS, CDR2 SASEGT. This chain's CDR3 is CASTSQWETQYF. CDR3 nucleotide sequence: TGTGCCAGCACCAGCCAATGGGAGACCCAGTACTTC.

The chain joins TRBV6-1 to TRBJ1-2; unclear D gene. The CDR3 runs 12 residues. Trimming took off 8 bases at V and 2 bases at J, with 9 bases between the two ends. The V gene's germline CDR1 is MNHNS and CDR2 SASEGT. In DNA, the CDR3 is TGTGCCAGCTCACCTCGCAACTATGGCTACACCTTC. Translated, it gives CASSPRNYGYTF.

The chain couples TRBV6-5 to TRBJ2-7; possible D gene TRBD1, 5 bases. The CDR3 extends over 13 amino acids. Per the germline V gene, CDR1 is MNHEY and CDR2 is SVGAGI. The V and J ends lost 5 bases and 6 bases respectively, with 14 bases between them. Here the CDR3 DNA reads TGTGCCAGCAGTCTGGGTAGGGGCCTCGAGCAGTACTTC. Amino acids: CASSLGRGLEQYF.

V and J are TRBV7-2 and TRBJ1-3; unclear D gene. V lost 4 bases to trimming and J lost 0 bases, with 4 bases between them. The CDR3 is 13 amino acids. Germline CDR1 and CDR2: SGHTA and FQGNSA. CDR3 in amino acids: CASSSSSGNTIYF. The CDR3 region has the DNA TGTGCCAGCAGCTCCTCCTCTGGAAACACCATATATTTT. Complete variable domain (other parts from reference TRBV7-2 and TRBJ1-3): GAGVSQSPSNKVTEKGKDVELRCDPISGHTALYWYRQSLGQGLEFLIYFQGNSAPDKSGLPSDRFSAERTGGSVSTLTIQRTQQEDSAVYLCASSSSSGNTIYFGEGSWLTVV.

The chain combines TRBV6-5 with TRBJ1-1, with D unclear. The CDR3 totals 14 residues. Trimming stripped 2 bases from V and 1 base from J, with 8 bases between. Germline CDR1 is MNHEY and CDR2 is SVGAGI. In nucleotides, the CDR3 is TGTGCCAGCAGTTACACTCGGGGGAACACTGAAGCTTTCTTT. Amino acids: CASSYTRGNTEAFF.

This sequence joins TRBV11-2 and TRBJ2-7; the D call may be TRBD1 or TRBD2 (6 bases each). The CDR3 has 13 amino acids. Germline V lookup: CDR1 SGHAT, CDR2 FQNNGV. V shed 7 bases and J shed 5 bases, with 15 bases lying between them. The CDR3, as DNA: TGTGCCAGCACTTGGGGGGCGAGGAACGAGCAGTACTTC. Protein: CASTWGARNEQYF.

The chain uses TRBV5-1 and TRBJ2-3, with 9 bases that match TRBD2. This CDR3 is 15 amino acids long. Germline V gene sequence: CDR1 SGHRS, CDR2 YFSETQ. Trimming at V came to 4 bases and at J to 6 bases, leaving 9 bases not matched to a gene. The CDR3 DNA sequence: TGCGCCAGCAGCCCGGCCAGCGGGAGGTCTGATACGCAGTATTTT. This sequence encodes CASSPASGRSDTQYF.

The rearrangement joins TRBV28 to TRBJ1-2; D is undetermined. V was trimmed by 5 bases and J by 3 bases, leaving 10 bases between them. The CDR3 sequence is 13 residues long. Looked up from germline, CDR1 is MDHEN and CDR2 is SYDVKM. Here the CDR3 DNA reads TGTGCCAGCAGTCCCCGGGTCTACTATGGCTACACCTTC. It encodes CASSPRVYYGYTF.

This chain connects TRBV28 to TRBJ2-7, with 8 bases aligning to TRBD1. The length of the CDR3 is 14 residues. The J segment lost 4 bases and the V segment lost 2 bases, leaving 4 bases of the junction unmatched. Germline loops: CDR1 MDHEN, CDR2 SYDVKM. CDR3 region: CASSLVDRGYEQYF. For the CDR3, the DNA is TGTGCCAGCAGTTTAGTCGACAGGGGTTACGAGCAGTACTTC.

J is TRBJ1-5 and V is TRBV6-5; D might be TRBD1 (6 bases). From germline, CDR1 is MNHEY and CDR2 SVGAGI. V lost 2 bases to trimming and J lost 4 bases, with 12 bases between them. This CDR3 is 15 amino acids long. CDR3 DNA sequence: TGTGCCAGCAGTTACCTACCAACAGGGAATCAGCCCCAGCATTTT. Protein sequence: CASSYLPTGNQPQHF.

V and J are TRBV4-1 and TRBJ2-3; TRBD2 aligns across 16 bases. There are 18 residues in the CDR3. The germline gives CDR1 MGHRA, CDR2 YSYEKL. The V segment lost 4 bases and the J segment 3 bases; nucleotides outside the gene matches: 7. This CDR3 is CASSPGLAGGPSTDTQYF. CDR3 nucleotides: TGCGCCAGCAGCCCGGGACTAGCGGGAGGGCCATCGACAGATACGCAGTATTTT.

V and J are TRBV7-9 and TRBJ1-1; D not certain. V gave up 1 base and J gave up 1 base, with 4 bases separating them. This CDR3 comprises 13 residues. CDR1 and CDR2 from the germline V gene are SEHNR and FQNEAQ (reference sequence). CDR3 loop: CASSLVKNTEAFF. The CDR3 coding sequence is TGTGCCAGCAGCTTAGTCAAGAACACTGAAGCTTTCTTT. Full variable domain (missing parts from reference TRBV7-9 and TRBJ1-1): DTGVSQNPRHKITKRGQNVTFRCDPISEHNRLYWYRQTLGQGPEFLTYFQNEAQLEKSRLLSDRFSAERPKGSFSTLEIQRTEQGDSAMYLCASSLVKNTEAFFGQGTRLTVV.

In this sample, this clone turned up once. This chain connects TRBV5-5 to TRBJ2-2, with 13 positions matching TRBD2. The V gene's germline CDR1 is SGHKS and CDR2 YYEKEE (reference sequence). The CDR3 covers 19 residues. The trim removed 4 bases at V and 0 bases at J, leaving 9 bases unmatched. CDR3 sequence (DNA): TGTGCCAGCAGCCCAGGACTAGCGGGAGTATTAGCGAACACCGGGGAGCTGTTTTTT. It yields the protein CASSPGLAGVLANTGELFF.

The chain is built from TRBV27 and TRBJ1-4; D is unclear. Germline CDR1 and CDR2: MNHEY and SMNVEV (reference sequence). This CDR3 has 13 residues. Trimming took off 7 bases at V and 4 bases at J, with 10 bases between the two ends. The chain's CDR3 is CASKDGVNEKLFF. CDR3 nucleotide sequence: TGTGCCAGCAAGGACGGAGTTAATGAAAAACTGTTTTTT.

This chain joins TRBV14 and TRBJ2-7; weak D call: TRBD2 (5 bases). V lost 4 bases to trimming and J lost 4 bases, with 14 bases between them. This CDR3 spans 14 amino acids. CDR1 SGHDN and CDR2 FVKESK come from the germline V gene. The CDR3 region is CASSRGPVGYEQYF. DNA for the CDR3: TGTGCCAGCAGCCGCGGGCCTGTGGGGTACGAGCAGTACTTC.

CDR3 in amino acids: CASSLLRGDTGELFF. In nucleotides, the CDR3 is TGTGCCAGCAGCTTATTACGAGGGGACACCGGGGAGCTGTTTTTT. The V gene is TRBV11-2, the J gene TRBJ2-2; either TRBD1 or TRBD2 may fit D (5 bases each). Germline V gene lookup returns CDR1 SGHAT and CDR2 FQNNGV. The ends were cut back, 2 bases at V and 3 bases at J, with 10 bases in the middle. The CDR3 extends over 15 amino acids.

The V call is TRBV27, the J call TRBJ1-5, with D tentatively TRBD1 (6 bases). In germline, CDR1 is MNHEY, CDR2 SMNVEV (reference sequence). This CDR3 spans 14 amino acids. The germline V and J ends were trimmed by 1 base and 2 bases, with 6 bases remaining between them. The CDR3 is CASSLYRGNQPQHF. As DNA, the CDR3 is TGTGCCAGCAGTTTATACAGGGGCAATCAGCCCCAGCATTTT.